Each of the 8 T cell receptor beta chains below was sequenced from the same sample in a study of spatial heterogeneity in lung cancer. Notes on the study in general: Counts of expanded intratumoral alpha and beta TCRs tracked tumor mutation counts.

In TCRdb, the 5' RACE reads were re-called with MiXCR into one record per CDR3 protein. The table records about 13,000 distinct CDR3 sequences, around 3.1% of them present only once. Noted time point: sample taken at primary tumor resection. These receptors are not linked to any known antigen. Sequences were derived from lung tumor tissue, sampled at surgery. These receptors were taken from a male donor with early-stage non-small cell lung cancer.

This clonotype was counted at least ten times. The CDR3 DNA sequence: TGTGCCAGCTCCGGGACAGGGCGATCCGAGCAGTACTTC. This encodes CASSGTGRSEQYF. The chain recombines TRBV28 with TRBJ2-7; 9 nucleotides agree with TRBD1. The V gene's germline CDR1 is MDHEN and CDR2 SYDVKM. The J segment lost 6 bases and the V segment lost 8 bases, leaving 8 bases of the junction unmatched. The length of the CDR3 is 13 residues.

This clonotype was counted many times. This chain joins TRBV7-8 and TRBJ1-1; TRBD1 might be the D (5 bases). Germline-derived CDR1 and CDR2 are SGHVS and FQNEAQ. This CDR3 has 15 amino acids. V lost 1 base, J lost 0 bases, and 9 bases lay in between. For the CDR3, the DNA is TGTGCCAGCAGCTTAGATGGGGGATTGAACACTGAAGCTTTCTTT. Amino acids: CASSLDGGLNTEAFF.

This clonotype was counted ten times or more. CDR3 region: CASSFPGGYGYTF. In DNA, the CDR3 is TGTGCCAGCAGTTTTCCAGGGGGGTATGGCTACACCTTC. The chain has TRBV27 and TRBJ1-2, with 7 bases lining up with TRBD1. This CDR3 has 13 residues. CDR1 MNHEY and CDR2 SMNVEV come from the germline V gene (reference sequence). After removal of 3 bases from V and 5 bases from J, the junction contained 3 bases not matched to a gene.

This clonotype was counted at least ten times. The J gene is TRBJ2-2, the V gene TRBV3-1, with D perhaps TRBD1 (6 bases). The CDR3 has 14 residues. V was shortened by 4 bases and J by 3 bases, with 9 bases between the two germline ends. CDR1 and CDR2 from the germline V gene are LGHDT and YNNKEL (reference sequence). CDR3 region: CASSRKGDTGELFF. The CDR3, as DNA: TGTGCCAGCAGCCGAAAGGGGGACACCGGGGAGCTGTTTTTT. The full variable domain, rest sourced from reference TRBV3-1 and TRBJ2-2, is DTAVSQTPKYLVTQMGNDKSIKCEQNLGHDTMYWYKQDSKKFLKIMFSYNNKELIINETVPNRFSPKSPDKAHLNLHINSLELGDSAVYFCASSRKGDTGELFFGEGSRLTVL.

This clonotype counts as medium-sized. The chain is built from TRBV5-6 and TRBJ2-4; D is unresolved. The CDR3 covers 14 residues. The ends were cut back, 8 bases at V and 2 bases at J, with 14 bases in the middle. Germline CDR1 SGHDT, CDR2 YYEEEE. CDR3 residues: CASHGFISKNIQYF. Here the CDR3 DNA reads TGTGCCAGTCACGGGTTTATTTCCAAAAACATTCAGTACTTC. The complete variable domain, with remaining parts taken from reference TRBV5-6 and TRBJ2-4, reads DAGVTQSPTHLIKTRGQQVTLRCSPKSGHDTVSWYQQALGQGPQFIFQYYEEEERQRGNFPDRFSGHQFPNYSSELNVNALLLGDSALYLCASHGFISKNIQYFGAGTRLSVL.

This clonotype was observed at least ten times. In DNA, the CDR3 is TGTGCCAGCAGCTTGTTAGGAGCCCACTACGAGCAGTACTTC. Its translation: CASSLLGAHYEQYF. The chain joins TRBV5-5 to TRBJ2-7; D gene ambiguous. V was clipped by 1 base and J by 3 bases, with 11 bases between them. Germline CDR1 and CDR2: SGHKS and YYEKEE (reference sequence). CDR3 length: 14 residues.

This clonotype was seen repeatedly, ten times or more. The J gene is TRBJ1-1, the V gene TRBV18, with D maybe TRBD1 (5 bases). The CDR3 is 16 amino acids. Trimming took off 3 bases at V and 2 bases at J, with 16 bases between the two ends. Germline V gene sequence: CDR1 KGHSH, CDR2 LQKENI. Here the CDR3 DNA reads TGTGCCAGCTCACCCGGGCAGGGAAGGGTCAACACTGAAGCTTTCTTT. Translating it yields CASSPGQGRVNTEAFF.

This clonotype appeared many times. The chain links TRBV27 to TRBJ1-1, with D tentatively TRBD1 (5 bases). CDR3 length: 16 residues. Per germline, CDR1 MNHEY and CDR2 SMNVEV (reference sequence). V was shortened by 5 bases and J by 5 bases, with 21 bases between the two germline ends. CDR3: CASSPQSGGGGTEAFF. The CDR3 bases are TGTGCCAGCAGTCCCCAAAGTGGGGGAGGAGGGACTGAAGCTTTCTTT.